The clone carrying this TCR beta chain occurred once. Its antigen is as yet unknown. TCRdb's table, derived via immunoSEQ multiplex PCR, lists solely in-frame clones and lacks some. This sample has about 220,000 clones, with 85% to 90% found just once. Germline V gene sequence: CDR1 KGHSH, CDR2 LQKENI. The CDR3 totals 14 residues. Losses at the gene ends were 4 bases for V and 4 bases for J; bases not matched to a gene: 5. This entry is derived from a study of cytomegalovirus exposure and HLA in healthy donors. Study-level findings and limits: TCR clusters originating in the first cohort tended to co-occur in the 100 to 150 validation repertoires, according to a later analysis. Many donors carried some public TCRs, although rarity characterized most TCR sequences. The study designated 150 or so TCR beta chains cytomegalovirus-associated.

The validation cohort, a group of 100 to 150 subjects, included the donors and was separate from the approximately 650-subject first cohort. This TCR was recovered from a man aged 18-30 years in good health and CMV-seronegative. The material sequenced was PBMCs. The genes are TRBV18 and TRBJ2-5, with 8 bases matching TRBD2. CDR3 in DNA: TGTGCCAGCTCACGGAGAGCGGGAGCAGAGACCCAGTACTTC. As protein: CASSRRAGAETQYF.